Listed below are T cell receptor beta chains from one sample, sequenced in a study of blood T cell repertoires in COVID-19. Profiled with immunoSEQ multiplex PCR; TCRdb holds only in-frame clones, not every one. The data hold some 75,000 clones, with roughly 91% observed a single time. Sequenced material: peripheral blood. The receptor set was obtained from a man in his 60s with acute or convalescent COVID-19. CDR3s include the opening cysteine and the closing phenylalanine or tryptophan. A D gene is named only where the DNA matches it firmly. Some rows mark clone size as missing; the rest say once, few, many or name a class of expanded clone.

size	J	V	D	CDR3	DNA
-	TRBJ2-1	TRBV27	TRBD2	CASSITGTRGIHNEQFF	TGTGCCAGCAGTATCACCGGGACTAGAGGAATCCACAATGAGCAGTTCTTC
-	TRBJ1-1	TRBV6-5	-	CASSNRDYGTEAFF	TGTGCCAGCAGCAACAGGGACTACGGCACTGAAGCTTTCTTT
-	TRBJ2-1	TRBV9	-	CASTSLVDNEQFF	TGTGCCAGCACCTCGTTAGTAGACAATGAGCAGTTCTTC
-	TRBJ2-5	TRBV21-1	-	CARTVEETQYF	TGTGCCAGGACAGTTGAAGAGACCCAGTACTTC
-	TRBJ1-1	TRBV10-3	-	CAISEALTGAFF	TGTGCCATCAGTGAGGCACTGACAGGAGCTTTCTTT
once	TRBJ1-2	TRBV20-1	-	CTARYNYGYTF	TGCACCGCTCGGTATAACTATGGCTACACCTTC
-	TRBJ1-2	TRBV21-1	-	CASSKVRGRITYGYTF	TGTGCCAGCAGCAAAGTGCGGGGGCGCATTACCTATGGCTACACCTTC
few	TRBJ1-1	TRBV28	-	CASSPRTANTEAFF	TGTGCCAGCAGCCCCAGGACAGCGAACACTGAAGCTTTCTTT
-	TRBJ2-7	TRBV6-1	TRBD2	CASSENLAGGSYEQYF	TGTGCCAGCAGTGAGAATCTAGCGGGAGGGTCCTACGAGCAGTACTTC
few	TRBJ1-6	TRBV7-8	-	CASSFLEDSPLHF	TGTGCCAGCAGCTTTTTAGAGGATTCACCCCTCCACTTT
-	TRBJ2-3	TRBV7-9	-	CASSLGPTYTDTQYF	TGTGCCAGCAGCTTAGGTCCTACCTACACAGATACGCAGTATTTT
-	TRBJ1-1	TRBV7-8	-	CASSANRGSGTEAFF	TGTGCCAGCAGCGCGAATAGAGGGTCCGGCACTGAAGCTTTCTTT
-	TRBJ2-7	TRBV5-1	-	CASSYSQRIYEQYF	TGCGCCAGCAGCTACTCTCAACGCATCTACGAGCAGTACTTC
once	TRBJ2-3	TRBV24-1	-	CATREGTATSTDTQYF	TGTGCCACCAGAGAAGGGACTGCAACTAGCACAGATACGCAGTATTTT
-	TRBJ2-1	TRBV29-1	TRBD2	CSVPQREGRGEQFF	TGCAGCGTCCCCCAGCGGGAGGGCCGGGGTGAGCAGTTCTTC
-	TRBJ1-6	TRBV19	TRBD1	CASSIDTTGNNSPLHF	TGTGCCAGTAGTATAGATACGACAGGGAATAATTCACCCCTCCACTTT
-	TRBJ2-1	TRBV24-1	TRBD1	CATSARDRLGNEQFF	TGTGCCACCAGTGCCAGGGACAGGCTTGGCAATGAGCAGTTCTTC
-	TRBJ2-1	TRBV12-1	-	CASSPPGLGNNEQFF	TGTGCCAGCAGCCCCCCGGGACTAGGGAACAATGAGCAGTTCTTC
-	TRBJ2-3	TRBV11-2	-	CASSLIGDRRTDTQYF	TGTGCCAGCAGCTTAATAGGGGATCGGCGCACAGATACGCAGTATTTT
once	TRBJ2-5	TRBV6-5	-	CASSYEALETQYF	TGTGCCAGCAGTTACGAGGCTCTGGAGACCCAGTACTTC
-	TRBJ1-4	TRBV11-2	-	CASSSGPRGEKLFF	TGTGCCAGCAGCTCTGGACCAAGGGGCGAAAAACTGTTTTTT
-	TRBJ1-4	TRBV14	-	CASSQLGGGGEKLFF	TGTGCCAGCAGCCAGTTAGGCGGGGGCGGTGAAAAACTGTTTTTT
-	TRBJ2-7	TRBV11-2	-	CASSFSLAPTYEQYF	TGTGCCAGCAGCTTCTCCCTAGCGCCAACCTACGAGCAGTACTTC
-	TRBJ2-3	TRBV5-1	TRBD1	CASSRTGGSTDTQYF	TGCGCCAGCAGCCGGACAGGGGGGAGCACAGATACGCAGTATTTT
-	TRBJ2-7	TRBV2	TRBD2	CASSESGTSGSGEQYF	TGTGCCAGCAGTGAAAGCGGGACTAGCGGGAGTGGCGAGCAGTACTTC
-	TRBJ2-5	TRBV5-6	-	CASSFLETQYF	TGTGCCAGCAGCTTCCTAGAGACCCAGTACTTC
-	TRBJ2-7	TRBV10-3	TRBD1	CAISFDFGQGYEQYF	TGTGCCATCAGCTTCGACTTCGGACAGGGGTACGAGCAGTACTTC
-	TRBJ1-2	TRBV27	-	CASSPSTGLRGYGYTF	TGTGCCAGCAGCCCGTCAACAGGGCTTAGAGGCTATGGCTACACCTTC
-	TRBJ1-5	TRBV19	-	CASTRDPGTNQPQHF	TGTGCCAGTACAAGGGACCCCGGGACAAATCAGCCCCAGCATTTT
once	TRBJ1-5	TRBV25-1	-	CASSEPGDNQPQHF	TGTGCCAGCAGTGAACCAGGGGACAATCAGCCCCAGCATTTT
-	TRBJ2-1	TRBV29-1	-	CSVWSGPTTYNEQFF	TGCAGCGTTTGGTCAGGGCCTACTACTTACAATGAGCAGTTCTTC